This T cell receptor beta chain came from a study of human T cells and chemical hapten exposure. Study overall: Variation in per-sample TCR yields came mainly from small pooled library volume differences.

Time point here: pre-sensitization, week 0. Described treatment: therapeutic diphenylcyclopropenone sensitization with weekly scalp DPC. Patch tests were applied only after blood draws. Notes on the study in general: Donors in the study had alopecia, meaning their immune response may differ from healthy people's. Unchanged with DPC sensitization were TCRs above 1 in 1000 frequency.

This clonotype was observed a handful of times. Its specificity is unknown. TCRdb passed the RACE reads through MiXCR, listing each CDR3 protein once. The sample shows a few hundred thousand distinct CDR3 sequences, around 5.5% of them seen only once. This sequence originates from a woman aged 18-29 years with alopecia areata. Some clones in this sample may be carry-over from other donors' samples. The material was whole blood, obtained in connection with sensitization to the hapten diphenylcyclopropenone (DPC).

The CDR3 loop is CSAGDAKGGVAEAFF. The CDR3 coding sequence is TGCAGTGCTGGCGATGCGAAAGGGGGCGTCGCTGAAGCTTTCTTT. This sequence joins TRBV20-1 and TRBJ1-1; 7 bases are shared with TRBD1. The CDR3 is 15 residues long. CDR1 and CDR2 (germline): DFQATT, SNEGSKA (reference sequence). Germline trimming cut 5 bases from V and 6 bases from J; bases unmatched to any gene: 15.